One and the same sample provided the 16 T cell receptor beta chains below, sequenced in a study of OX40 agonist ivuxolimab in advanced cancers. The assay was immunoSEQ multiplex PCR, and TCRdb's table has in-frame clones only and misses some. This repertoire shows 50,000 or so clones, 85% to 95% found once; its top ten account for about 24%. The sample consisted of CD4+ or CD8+ T cells sorted from blood, taken in a trial of the OX40 agonist ivuxolimab. The receptors were gathered from an adult with an advanced solid tumor such as melanoma, head and neck, liver or kidney cancer.

The chain employs TRBV5-8 and TRBJ2-7; 12 positions match TRBD1. The V gene end was trimmed by 4 bases and the J gene end by 4 bases; junction bases not matched to a gene: 12. This CDR3 is 17 amino acids long. Germline V gene lookup returns CDR1 SGHTS and CDR2 YDEGEE. Here the CDR3 reads CASSPNLGQGAWYEQYF. CDR3 nucleotide sequence: TGTGCCAGCAGCCCGAACTTGGGACAGGGGGCCTGGTACGAGCAGTACTTC.

The chain employs TRBV10-3 and TRBJ2-1, with D perhaps matching TRBD1 (7 bases). Germline values: CDR1 ENHRY, CDR2 SYGVKD. V was clipped by 4 bases and J by 8 bases, with 18 bases between them. The CDR3 contains 15 residues. CDR3 DNA: TGTGCCATCAGTGGTTTGGCAGGGGGGTCCGATGAGCAGTTCTTC. It codes for CAISGLAGGSDEQFF.

V usage is TRBV2 and J usage is TRBJ2-3, with 7 bases lining up with TRBD2. Germline lookup yields CDR1 SNHLY and CDR2 FYNNEI. The CDR3 is 17 residues long. The V gene end was trimmed by 3 bases and the J gene end by 0 bases; junction bases not matched to a gene: 9. Here the CDR3 reads CASSEGGGLASTDTQYF. DNA for the CDR3: TGTGCCAGCAGTGAGGGGGGAGGGTTAGCTAGCACAGATACGCAGTATTTT.

The rearrangement joins TRBV4-3 to TRBJ2-6; D call uncertain. Between the trimmed V and J ends, which lost 4 bases and 0 bases, there was a span of 7 bases. Germline CDR1 and CDR2: LGHNA and YSLEER. The CDR3 length is 15 residues. CDR3 in DNA: TGCGCCAGCAGCCGAACCCTCTCTGGGGCCAACGTCCTGACTTTC. Translated: CASSRTLSGANVLTF.

This chain joins TRBV14 and TRBJ2-7; D gene ambiguous. V was cut by 3 bases and J by 1 base, with 7 bases left in between. There are 13 residues in the CDR3. CDR1 and CDR2 from the germline V gene are SGHDN and FVKESK. CDR3 region: CASSHSGSYEQYF. DNA for the CDR3: TGTGCCAGCAGCCACTCTGGGTCCTACGAGCAGTACTTC.

The rearrangement links TRBV10-3 to TRBJ2-3; 7 bases fit TRBD2. The CDR3 totals 13 residues. V shed 9 bases, J shed 2 bases, and the junction held 5 bases outside the gene matches. In germline, CDR1 is ENHRY, CDR2 SYGVKD. CDR3: CAMASGPTDTQYF. Here the CDR3 DNA reads TGTGCCATGGCTAGCGGACCCACAGATACGCAGTATTTT.

This clone is a singleton in its sample. This chain uses TRBV18 with TRBJ2-3; TRBD2 might be the D (5 bases). V lost 4 bases and J lost 4, with 12 bases in between. Germline loops: CDR1 KGHSH, CDR2 LQKENI. The CDR3 sequence is 14 residues long. The CDR3 loop is CASSRINSADTQYF. The CDR3 region has the DNA TGTGCCAGCTCACGAATCAATAGCGCAGATACGCAGTATTTT.

This chain joins TRBV2 and TRBJ2-1; D gene ambiguous. The CDR3 loop spans 13 amino acids. Trimming shortened V by 11 bases and J by 3 bases, and 14 bases separated the two germline ends. Germline V gene sequence: CDR1 SNHLY, CDR2 FYNNEI. For the CDR3, the DNA is TGTGCCCTCGGAGTCAGAGACTACAATGAGCAGTTCTTC. Translating gives CALGVRDYNEQFF.

V usage is TRBV28 and J usage is TRBJ2-7, with TRBD1 identical over 8 bases. Looked up from germline, CDR1 is MDHEN and CDR2 is SYDVKM. CDR3 length: 14 residues. V was clipped by 5 bases and J by 2 bases; unmatched bases: 5. CDR3 bases: TGTGCCAGCAGTCCCGGGACAGGTCCCTACGAGCAGTACTTC. Translation gives CASSPGTGPYEQYF.

This clone was found once. The chain couples TRBV4-3 to TRBJ2-1, with 7 bases lining up with TRBD1. CDR1 and CDR2 from the germline V gene are LGHNA and YSLEER. The CDR3 sequence is 13 residues long. With V trimmed by 2 bases and J by 10 bases, 5 bases remained unmatched. Written as DNA, the CDR3 is TGCGCCAGCAGCCAAACCAGGGGGTACGAGCAGTTCTTC. This encodes CASSQTRGYEQFF.

The V call is TRBV6-1, the J call TRBJ2-5; no clear D gene. CDR1 and CDR2 (germline): MNHNS, SASEGT. The CDR3 loop spans 11 amino acids. The V gene lost 5 bases and the J gene lost 5 bases, with 6 bases spanning the gap. The CDR3 loop is CASSYPETQYF. The CDR3 DNA sequence: TGTGCCAGCAGTTACCCGGAGACCCAGTACTTC.

The gene calls are TRBV11-2 and TRBJ2-5, with D perhaps TRBD1 (6 bases). CDR1 and CDR2 (germline): SGHAT, FQNNGV. The V end was cut by 1 base, the J end by 3 bases, with 15 bases between. The CDR3 covers 16 residues. This chain's CDR3 is CASSLALGHSKETQYF. The CDR3 DNA follows: TGTGCCAGCAGCTTAGCCCTGGGACATTCAAAAGAGACCCAGTACTTC. Based on the CDR3 plus reference TRBV11-2 and TRBJ2-5, the full variable domain is EAGVAQSPRYKIIEKRQSVAFWCNPISGHATLYWYQQILGQGPKLLIQFQNNGVVDDSQLPKDRFSAERLKGVDSTLKIQPAKLEDSAVYLCASSLALGHSKETQYFGPGTRLLVL.

The genes are TRBV6-1 and TRBJ2-1; perhaps TRBD2 as D (5 bases). The V gene lost 1 base and the J gene lost 0 bases, with 10 bases spanning the gap. CDR1 is MNHNS, CDR2 SASEGT, per germline. The CDR3 consists of 16 residues. In nucleotides, the CDR3 is TGTGCCAGCAGTGAAGAGATAGGGAGCTCCTACAATGAGCAGTTCTTC. Translation: CASSEEIGSSYNEQFF.

The V call is TRBV5-6, the J call TRBJ2-7; the D is unclear. This CDR3 has 12 residues. Germline assignment: CDR1 SGHDT and CDR2 YYEEEE. Between the trimmed V and J ends, which lost 2 bases and 5 bases, there was a span of 8 bases. The CDR3: CASSFSQDEQYF. The CDR3 DNA follows: TGTGCCAGCAGCTTCAGTCAGGACGAGCAGTACTTC.

The CDR3 reads CASGEDGNSGNTIYF. The CDR3 region has the DNA TGCGCCAGCGGGGAGGACGGGAACTCTGGAAACACCATATATTTT. The J gene is TRBJ1-3, the V gene TRBV10-2; D uncertain. Germline V gene lookup returns CDR1 WSHSY and CDR2 SAAADI. Deletions cut 8 bases from V and 0 bases from J, with 14 bases between. The CDR3 sequence is 15 residues long.

The count of this clone is one. The CDR3 DNA reads as TGTGCCATCAGTGAGCCGGGGACTAGCGCCTACGAGCAGTACTTC. This sequence encodes CAISEPGTSAYEQYF. The chain employs TRBV10-3 and TRBJ2-7; 10 bases fit TRBD2. CDR1 and CDR2 (germline): ENHRY, SYGVKD. Germline trimming cut 2 bases from V and 2 bases from J; bases unmatched to any gene: 3. This CDR3 is built from 15 residues.